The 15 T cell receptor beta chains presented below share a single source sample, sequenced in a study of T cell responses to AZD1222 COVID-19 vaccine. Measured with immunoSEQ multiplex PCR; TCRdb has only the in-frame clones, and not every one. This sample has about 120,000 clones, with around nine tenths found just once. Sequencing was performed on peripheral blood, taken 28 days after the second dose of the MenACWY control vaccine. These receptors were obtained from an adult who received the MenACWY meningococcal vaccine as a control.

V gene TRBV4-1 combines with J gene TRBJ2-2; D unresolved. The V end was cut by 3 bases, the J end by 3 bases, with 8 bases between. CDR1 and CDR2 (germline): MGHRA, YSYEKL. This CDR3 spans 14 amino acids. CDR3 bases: TGCGCCAGCAGCCACGCTGTCTACACCGGGGAGCTGTTTTTT. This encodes CASSHAVYTGELFF.

CDR3 loop: CASSRGLNEKLFF. In DNA, the CDR3 is TGTGCCAGCAGCCGAGGGCTCAATGAAAAACTGTTTTTT. The chain uses TRBV14 and TRBJ1-4, with D unresolved. There are 13 residues in the CDR3. CDR1 is SGHDN and CDR2 is FVKESK in the germline V gene. Trimming pared 4 bases from V and 5 bases from J, leaving 8 bases between. The whole variable domain, filled in from reference TRBV14 and TRBJ1-4, reads EAGVTQFPSHSVIEKGQTVTLRCDPISGHDNLYWYRRVMGKEIKFLLHFVKESKQDESGMPNNRFLAERTGGTYSTLKVQPAELEDSGVYFCASSRGLNEKLFFGSGTQLSVL.

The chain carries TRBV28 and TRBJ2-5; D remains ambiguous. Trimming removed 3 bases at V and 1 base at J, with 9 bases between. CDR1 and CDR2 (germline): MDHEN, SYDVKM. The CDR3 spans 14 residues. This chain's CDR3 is CASSFSRTQETQYF. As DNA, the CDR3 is TGTGCCAGCAGTTTTTCCCGGACCCAAGAGACCCAGTACTTC.

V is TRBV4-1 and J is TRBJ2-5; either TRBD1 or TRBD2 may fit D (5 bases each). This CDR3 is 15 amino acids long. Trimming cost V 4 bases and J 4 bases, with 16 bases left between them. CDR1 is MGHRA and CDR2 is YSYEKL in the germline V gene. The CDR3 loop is CASSPSGTQRETQYF. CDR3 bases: TGCGCCAGCAGCCCCTCCGGGACCCAGCGAGAGACCCAGTACTTC.

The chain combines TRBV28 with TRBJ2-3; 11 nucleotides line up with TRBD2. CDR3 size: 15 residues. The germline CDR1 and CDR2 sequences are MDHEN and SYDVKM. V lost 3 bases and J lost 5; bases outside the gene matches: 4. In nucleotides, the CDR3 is TGTGCCAGCAGTTTCTCCCTAGCGGGAGGAGATACGCAGTATTTT. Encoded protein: CASSFSLAGGDTQYF.

CDR3 sequence (DNA): TGTGCCAGCTCACCAGGGGAGAACACCATATATTTT. It is translated as CASSPGENTIYF. This chain uses TRBV18 with TRBJ1-3; D ambiguous. Trimming removed 2 bases from V and 7 bases from J, with 6 bases in between. CDR1 KGHSH and CDR2 LQKENI come from the germline V gene. The CDR3 length is 12 residues. Complete variable domain (other parts from reference TRBV18 and TRBJ1-3): NAGVMQNPRHLVRRRGQEARLRCSPMKGHSHVYWYRQLPEEGLKFMVYLQKENIIDESGMPKERFSAEFPKEGPSILRIQQVVRGDSAAYFCASSPGENTIYFGEGSWLTVV.

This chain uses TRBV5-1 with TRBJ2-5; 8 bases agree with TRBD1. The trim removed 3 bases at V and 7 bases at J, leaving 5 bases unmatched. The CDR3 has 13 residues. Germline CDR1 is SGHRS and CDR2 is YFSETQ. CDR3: CASSSTGDGTQYF. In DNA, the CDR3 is TGCGCCAGCAGCTCGACAGGGGACGGGACCCAGTACTTC. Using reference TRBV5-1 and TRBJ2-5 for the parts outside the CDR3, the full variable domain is KAGVTQTPRYLIKTRGQQVTLSCSPISGHRSVSWYQQTPGQGLQFLFEYFSETQRNKGNFPGRFSGRQFSNSRSEMNVSTLELGDSALYLCASSSTGDGTQYFGPGTRLLVL.

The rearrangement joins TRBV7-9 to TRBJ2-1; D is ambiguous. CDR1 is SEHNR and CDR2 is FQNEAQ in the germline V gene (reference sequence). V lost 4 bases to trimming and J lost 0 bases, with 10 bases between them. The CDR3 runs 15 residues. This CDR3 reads CASSSRTRSYNEQFF. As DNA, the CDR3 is TGTGCCAGCAGCTCCCGGACCCGCTCCTACAATGAGCAGTTCTTC. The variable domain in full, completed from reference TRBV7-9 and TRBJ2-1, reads DTGVSQNPRHKITKRGQNVTFRCDPISEHNRLYWYRQTLGQGPEFLTYFQNEAQLEKSRLLSDRFSAERPKGSFSTLEIQRTEQGDSAMYLCASSSRTRSYNEQFFGPGTRLTVL.

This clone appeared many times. The CDR3 nucleotides read TGTGCCAGCAGCCAAGAACTAGCGGGGGGCACAGATACGCAGTATTTT. Its translation: CASSQELAGGTDTQYF. The V call is TRBV4-2, the J call TRBJ2-3; 11 bases match TRBD2. There are 16 residues in the CDR3. After removal of 0 bases from V and 1 base from J, the junction contained 0 bases not matched to a gene. Germline CDR1 and CDR2: LGHNA and YNFKEQ.

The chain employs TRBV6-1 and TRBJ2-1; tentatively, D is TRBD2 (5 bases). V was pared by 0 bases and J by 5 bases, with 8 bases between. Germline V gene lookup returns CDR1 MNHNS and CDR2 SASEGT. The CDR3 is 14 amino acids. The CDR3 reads CASSEASGNNEQFF. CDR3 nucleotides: TGTGCCAGCAGTGAAGCGTCGGGGAACAATGAGCAGTTCTTC.

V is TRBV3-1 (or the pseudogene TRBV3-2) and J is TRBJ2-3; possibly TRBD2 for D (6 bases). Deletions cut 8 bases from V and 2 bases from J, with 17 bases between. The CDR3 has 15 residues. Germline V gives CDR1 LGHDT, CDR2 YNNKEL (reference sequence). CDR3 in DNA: TGTGCCAGCGGCCCGCCGGGACTTAACACAGATACGCAGTATTTT. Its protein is CASGPPGLNTDTQYF.

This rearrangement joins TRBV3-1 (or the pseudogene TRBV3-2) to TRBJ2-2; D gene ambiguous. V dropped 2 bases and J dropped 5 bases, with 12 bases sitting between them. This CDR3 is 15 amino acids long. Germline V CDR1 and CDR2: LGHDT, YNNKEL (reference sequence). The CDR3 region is CASSQSTKYTGELFF. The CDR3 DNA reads TGTGCCAGCAGCCAATCCACAAAGTATACCGGGGAGCTGTTTTTT.

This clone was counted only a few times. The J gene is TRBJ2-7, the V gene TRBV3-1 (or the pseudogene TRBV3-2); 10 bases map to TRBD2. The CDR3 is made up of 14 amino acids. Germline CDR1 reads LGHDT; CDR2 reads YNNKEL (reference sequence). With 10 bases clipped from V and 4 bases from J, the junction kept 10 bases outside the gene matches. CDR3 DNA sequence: TGTGCCACAGCAGAGCGGGAGGGCCGATACGAGCAGTACTTC. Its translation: CATAEREGRYEQYF.

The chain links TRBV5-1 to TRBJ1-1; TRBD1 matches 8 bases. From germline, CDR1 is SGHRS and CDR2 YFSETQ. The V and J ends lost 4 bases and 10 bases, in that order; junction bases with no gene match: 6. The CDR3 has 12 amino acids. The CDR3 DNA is TGCGCCAGCAGCGCAGGGGGCGCGCCAGCTTTCTTT. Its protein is CASSAGGAPAFF.

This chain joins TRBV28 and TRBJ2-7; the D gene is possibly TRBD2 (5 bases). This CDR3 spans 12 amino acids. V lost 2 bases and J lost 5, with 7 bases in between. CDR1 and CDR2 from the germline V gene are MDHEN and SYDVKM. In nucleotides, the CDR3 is TGTGCCAGCAGTTTAGAGGGTGACGAGCAGTACTTC. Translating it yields CASSLEGDEQYF.